This entry features one T cell receptor (beta chain) sequence. Its antigen is as yet unknown. The sample is drawn from a study of T cells after posttransplantation cyclophosphamide. Study-wide results and caveats: Later blood repertoires were often dominated by clones from the donor CD8+ memory compartment.

A marrow graft followed busulfan-fludarabine conditioning, with cyclophosphamide on days +3 and +4. Germline values: CDR1 MGHRA, CDR2 YSYEKL. Trimming removed 1 base from V and 4 bases from J, with 7 bases in between. The length of the CDR3 is 13 residues. This table comes from immunoSEQ multiplex PCR, and its TCRdb copy is limited to in-frame clones, with some not included. In the table there are roughly 20,000 clones, around 87% of which are singletons. The chain employs TRBV4-1 and TRBJ1-2, with D uncertain. This receptor was taken from a female patient between 40 and 50 years old who received an allogeneic stem cell transplant from a related donor, was CMV-positive, and had no GVHD. The graft donor may have given rise to some T cells. Specimen: PBMCs, collected after allogeneic stem cell transplant with posttransplant cyclophosphamide. The CDR3 DNA reads as TGCGCCAGCAGCCAAGGGACTACCTATGGCTACACCTTC. Protein: CASSQGTTYGYTF.